The next 9 T cell receptor beta chains were all read from a single sample in a study of T cell clones after liver transplantation. This table comes from immunoSEQ multiplex PCR, and its TCRdb copy is limited to in-frame clones, with some not included. The sample lists approximately 75,000 clones, 80% occurring once. The sample in question was CD4+ T cells from blood, obtained 12 months after liver transplant. Receptor source: a human patient who received a liver transplant. The graft donor may account for some of the T cells.

The V gene is TRBV27, the J gene TRBJ2-1, with D perhaps matching TRBD1 or TRBD2 (5 bases each). The ends were cut back, 5 bases at V and 4 bases at J, with 18 bases in the middle. Germline assignment: CDR1 MNHEY and CDR2 SMNVEV (reference sequence). This CDR3 is 16 amino acids long. The CDR3, as DNA: TGTGCCAGCAGTACCCCCCGGGACCGAGGTTACAATGAGCAGTTCTTC. Protein: CASSTPRDRGYNEQFF.

This chain connects TRBV6-4 to TRBJ2-7; TRBD2 is a possible D gene (8 bases). CDR3 length: 18 amino acids. Trimming removed 6 bases at V and 3 bases at J, with 27 bases between. CDR1 is MRHNA, CDR2 SNTAGT, per germline. DNA for the CDR3: TGTGCCAGCAGCTATAGACAGGGAATGCCGCTAGCGGGCTACGAGCAGTACTTC. It translates to CASSYRQGMPLAGYEQYF.

This clone was observed a few times. The chain uses TRBV28 and TRBJ1-4; D is perhaps TRBD1 (5 bases). V shed 5 bases and J shed 8 bases, with 21 bases lying between them. The CDR3 extends over 16 amino acids. Germline lookup yields CDR1 MDHEN and CDR2 SYDVKM. CDR3 DNA sequence: TGTGCCAGCAGTACCAATGCCAGGGCTTTGAGGGAAAAACTGTTTTTT. Its translation is CASSTNARALREKLFF.

The chain joins TRBV5-8 to TRBJ1-2; D possibly corresponds to TRBD1 (6 bases). V was shortened by 0 bases and J by 4 bases, with 10 bases between the two germline ends. The germline V gene encodes CDR1 SGHTS and CDR2 YDEGEE. The CDR3 loop spans 14 amino acids. The CDR3 region has the DNA TGTGCCAGCAGCTTGGACAGAGGGGGCTATGGCTACACCTTC. Its protein is CASSLDRGGYGYTF. The full variable domain, completed using reference TRBV5-8 and TRBJ1-2, is EAGVTQSPTHLIKTRGQQATLRCSPISGHTSVYWYQQALGLGLQFLLWYDEGEERNRGNFPPRFSGRQFPNYSSELNVNALELEDSALYLCASSLDRGGYGYTFGSGTRLTVV.

The sample holds a few counts of this clone. The V gene is TRBV6-5, the J gene TRBJ2-5; D is possibly TRBD1 or TRBD2 (5 bases each). In germline, CDR1 is MNHEY, CDR2 SVGAGI. The ends were cut back, 8 bases at V and 4 bases at J, with 5 bases in the middle. This CDR3 has 10 residues. The CDR3 sequence: CASGGETQYF. For the CDR3, the DNA is TGTGCCAGCGGGGGAGAGACCCAGTACTTC.

The rearrangement links TRBV14 to TRBJ1-4; possibly TRBD1 for D (6 bases). V shed 5 bases and J shed 3 bases, with 16 bases lying between them. The CDR3 is 16 amino acids. CDR1 and CDR2 (germline): SGHDN, FVKESK. The CDR3 bases are TGTGCCAGCAGCAAGATAAGGGGGGCATCTAATGAAAAACTGTTTTTT. It yields the protein CASSKIRGASNEKLFF.

The rearrangement uses TRBV23-1 and TRBJ1-4; TRBD1 aligns across 9 bases. TRBV23-1 is flagged as an ORF with uncertain function. CDR3 length: 14 residues. Losses at the gene ends were 4 bases for V and 6 bases for J; bases not matched to a gene: 3. In DNA form, the CDR3 reads TGCGCCAGCAGTCCACAGGGGGCTTATGAAAAACTGTTTTTT. This gives the protein CASSPQGAYEKLFF.

The chain recombines TRBV18 with TRBJ2-7; D unresolved. Looked up from germline, CDR1 is KGHSH and CDR2 is LQKENI. V lost 3 bases to trimming and J lost 7 bases, with 19 bases between them. This CDR3 has 15 residues. CDR3 region: CASSPQAAIIGEQYF. CDR3 nucleotide sequence: TGTGCCAGCTCACCTCAGGCGGCCATCATCGGTGAGCAGTACTTC.

The V call is TRBV18, the J call TRBJ2-5, with unresolved D. Per germline, CDR1 KGHSH and CDR2 LQKENI. V lost 4 bases and J 4 bases, leaving 13 bases between the germline ends. The CDR3 contains 14 residues. CDR3 DNA: TGTGCCAGCTCACAGGCCGCCGGACGAGAGACCCAGTACTTC. This codes for CASSQAAGRETQYF.